This entry lists 30 T cell receptor beta chains sequenced from one sample in a study of shared T cell receptors in the human thymus. Produced via immunoSEQ multiplex PCR; TCRdb's table is partial and in-frame only. The sample records roughly 500,000 clones, 78% being singletons. The sample was also linked to a second study, of human thymus T cells.

Sequencing input: thymocytes. The source is a boy younger than two with a congenital heart defect.

This sequence joins TRBV19 and TRBJ2-1, with a possible D match to TRBD2 (6 bases). The CDR3 is 14 amino acids. Trimming removed 5 bases from V and 12 bases from J, with 20 bases in between. Germline values: CDR1 LNHDA, CDR2 SQIVND (reference sequence). DNA of the CDR3: TGTGCCAGTAGTCCACGGGACTCCGCTTATTGGCAGTTCTTC. Protein product: CASSPRDSAYWQFF.

The gene calls are TRBV25-1 and TRBJ1-1, with 12 bases lining up with TRBD1. V was clipped by 9 bases and J by 5 bases; unmatched bases: 13. There are 16 residues in the CDR3. Germline-derived CDR1 and CDR2 are MGHDK and SYGVNS. CDR3 DNA sequence: TGTGCCAGTGATACCGGGACAGGGGGCGCGGGGACTGAAGCTTTCTTT. It yields the protein CASDTGTGGAGTEAFF.

The chain joins TRBV7-6 to TRBJ2-1; 13 nucleotides align to TRBD2. Germline V CDR1 and CDR2: SGHVS, FNYEAQ. V was pared by 4 bases and J by 5 bases, with 11 bases of the junction left unmatched. The CDR3 length is 18 residues. CDR3 nucleotide sequence: TGTGCCAGCAGCTCATTCCGTACCGGGACTAGCGGGAACAATGAGCAGTTCTTC. It specifies CASSSFRTGTSGNNEQFF.

J is TRBJ2-2 and V is TRBV5-6; D not resolved. V was pared by 3 bases and J by 6 bases, with 21 bases between. Per the germline V gene, CDR1 is SGHDT and CDR2 is YYEEEE. The CDR3 contains 17 residues. The CDR3 region has the DNA TGTGCCAGCAGCTCTAAGCAGAGTGTGGGCACGGCCGGGGAGCTGTTTTTT. Residues: CASSSKQSVGTAGELFF.

The sample holds a few counts of this clone. The J gene is TRBJ2-5, the V gene TRBV4-2; TRBD2 agrees at 15 bases. V gave up 4 bases and J gave up 5 bases; unmatched junction bases: 8. The CDR3 length is 17 residues. Germline loops: CDR1 LGHNA, CDR2 YNFKEQ. The CDR3 sequence is CASSPRTSGRAMETQYF. In nucleotides, the CDR3 is TGTGCCAGCAGCCCCAGGACTAGCGGGAGGGCCATGGAGACCCAGTACTTC.

This chain joins TRBV19 and TRBJ2-7; 8 positions match TRBD1. This CDR3 region has 15 residues. Losses at the gene ends were 6 bases for V and 5 bases for J; bases not matched to a gene: 12. From germline, CDR1 is LNHDA and CDR2 SQIVND (reference sequence). DNA of the CDR3: TGTGCCAGTAGACCCCGGACAGGGCGACAGGACGAGCAGTACTTC. This codes for CASRPRTGRQDEQYF. Full variable domain (rest looked up from reference TRBV19 and TRBJ2-7): DGGITQSPKYLFRKEGQNVTLSCEQNLNHDAMYWYRQDPGQGLRLIYYSQIVNDFQKGDIAEGYSVSREKKESFPLTVTSAQKNPTAFYLCASRPRTGRQDEQYFGPGTRLTVT.

This clone has more than one count but fewer than ten. The chain links TRBV7-3 to TRBJ2-3; 10 nucleotides match TRBD1. CDR3 size: 19 residues. V shed 4 bases, J shed 8 bases, and the junction held 21 bases outside the gene matches. Germline CDR1 is SGHTA and CDR2 is FQGTGA. Here the CDR3 DNA reads TGTGCCAGCAGCTCAACTGGACAGGGGGGGAGCGGGGGTCGGGGTACGCAGTATTTT. Translated, it gives CASSSTGQGGSGGRGTQYF.

The CDR3, as DNA: TGTGCCAGCAGCTCCCTCCTTGACCCCAGGGCCCCCGGGACCGGGGAGCTGTTTTTT. This encodes CASSSLLDPRAPGTGELFF. This sequence joins TRBV7-6 and TRBJ2-2; a possible D gene is TRBD1 (5 bases). The germline gives CDR1 SGHVS, CDR2 FNYEAQ. The CDR3 has 19 amino acids. V gave up 4 bases and J gave up 5 bases, with 26 bases separating them.

This clone showed up just a few times. This chain uses TRBV4-1 with TRBJ2-3; 11 bases line up with TRBD2. V lost 3 bases, J lost 0 bases, and 8 bases stayed unmatched. The CDR3 consists of 18 residues. CDR1 and CDR2 (germline): MGHRA, YSYEKL. The CDR3 loop is CASSQRLAGTFSTDTQYF. CDR3 sequence (DNA): TGCGCCAGCAGCCAGAGACTAGCGGGAACTTTTAGCACAGATACGCAGTATTTT.

The J gene is TRBJ1-2, the V gene TRBV7-2; 7 positions agree with TRBD1. From germline, CDR1 is SGHTA and CDR2 FQGNSA. The ends lost 1 base at V and 8 bases at J; junction bases unmatched: 4. This CDR3 spans 13 amino acids. CDR3 region: CASSLGQGRGYTF. CDR3 coding DNA: TGTGCCAGCAGCTTAGGACAGGGACGCGGCTACACCTTC.

The chain uses TRBV5-6 and TRBJ2-1; a possible D gene is TRBD2 (6 bases). This CDR3 region has 13 residues. V gave up 10 bases and J gave up 4 bases, with 15 bases separating them. Per germline, CDR1 SGHDT and CDR2 YYEEEE. As DNA, the CDR3 is TGTGCCGGGAGACGGAGGGGATACAATGAGCAGTTCTTC. Translation: CAGRRRGYNEQFF. Full variable domain (missing parts from reference TRBV5-6 and TRBJ2-1): DAGVTQSPTHLIKTRGQQVTLRCSPKSGHDTVSWYQQALGQGPQFIFQYYEEEERQRGNFPDRFSGHQFPNYSSELNVNALLLGDSALYLCAGRRRGYNEQFFGPGTRLTVL.

The genes are TRBV11-2 and TRBJ1-5; D gene unclear. V was pared by 1 base and J by 7 bases, with 14 bases between. Germline loops: CDR1 SGHAT, CDR2 FQNNGV. The CDR3 runs 15 residues. DNA of the CDR3: TGTGCCAGCAGCTTAGGTGAAGGGAGGAAGCAGCCCCAGCATTTT. Translation gives CASSLGEGRKQPQHF.

The V gene is TRBV7-7, the J gene TRBJ2-1; TRBD2 matches at 8 bases. There are 14 residues in the CDR3. After removal of 5 bases from V and 9 bases from J, the junction contained 9 bases not matched to a gene. In germline, CDR1 is SSHAT, CDR2 FNYEAQ (reference sequence). CDR3 nucleotide sequence: TGTGCCAGCAGCCCAGCCCCAGCGGGAGTTGAGCAGTTCTTC. It translates to CASSPAPAGVEQFF.

The chain combines TRBV11-2 with TRBJ2-5; 12 nucleotides agree with TRBD2. Germline CDR1 is SGHAT and CDR2 is FQNNGV. The CDR3 has 16 residues. The V gene end was trimmed by 6 bases and the J gene end by 2 bases; junction bases not matched to a gene: 7. The CDR3 nucleotides read TGTGCCAGCAGTTGGGGACTAGCGGGCCCGCAAGAGACCCAGTACTTC. Translated, it gives CASSWGLAGPQETQYF.

V and J are TRBV9 and TRBJ2-7; 8 positions agree with TRBD1. Germline lookup yields CDR1 SGDLS and CDR2 YYNGEE. CDR3 length: 14 amino acids. The J segment lost 0 bases and the V segment lost 3 bases, leaving 2 bases of the junction unmatched. DNA for the CDR3: TGTGCCAGCAGCGGGGACAGGAGCTCCTACGAGCAGTACTTC. Residues: CASSGDRSSYEQYF.

This clone was recorded a few times. The gene calls are TRBV19 and TRBJ2-1, with TRBD2 matching over 13 bases. CDR3 length: 15 amino acids. The J segment lost 8 bases and the V segment lost 5 bases, leaving 6 bases of the junction unmatched. Germline CDR1 LNHDA, CDR2 SQIVND (reference sequence). CDR3 amino acids: CASSPGLAGADEQFF. In DNA, the CDR3 is TGTGCCAGTAGTCCCGGACTAGCGGGAGCTGATGAGCAGTTCTTC.

The rearrangement uses TRBV6-5 and TRBJ1-1, with D unresolved. CDR3 length: 12 amino acids. Trimming stripped 8 bases from V and 8 bases from J, with 15 bases between. Germline V lookup: CDR1 MNHEY, CDR2 SVGAGI. The CDR3 DNA sequence: TGTGCCAGCTCGCGATCCGGGTCGGAAGCTTTCTTT. It encodes CASSRSGSEAFF.

The chain joins TRBV14 to TRBJ2-1, with D possibly TRBD2 on 6 matching bases. CDR1 and CDR2 (germline): SGHDN, FVKESK. The CDR3 runs 16 residues. Trimming cost V 5 bases and J 0 bases, with 14 bases left between them. The CDR3 coding sequence is TGTGCCAGCAGCTATAGCGGAGAAGACTCCTACAATGAGCAGTTCTTC. Translated, it gives CASSYSGEDSYNEQFF.

The V gene is TRBV6-5, the J gene TRBJ2-5; 8 bases match TRBD2. The germline V gene encodes CDR1 MNHEY and CDR2 SVGAGI. With V trimmed by 0 bases and J by 5 bases, 5 bases remained unmatched. The CDR3 extends over 15 amino acids. CDR3 nucleotide sequence: TGTGCCAGCAGTTACTCTGCGGGAGGAGGGGAGACCCAGTACTTC. It is translated as CASSYSAGGGETQYF.

The gene calls are TRBV11-2 and TRBJ2-7, with a possible D match to TRBD1 (5 bases). This CDR3 is 14 amino acids long. In germline, CDR1 is SGHAT, CDR2 FQNNGV. V gave up 4 bases and J gave up 2 bases, with 12 bases separating them. CDR3 DNA: TGTGCCAGCAGCTACCTACAGGCCCCCTACGAGCAGTACTTC. Translation gives CASSYLQAPYEQYF.

This chain connects TRBV7-2 to TRBJ1-2; D might be TRBD1 (5 bases). The germline gives CDR1 SGHTA, CDR2 FQGNSA. This CDR3 comprises 13 residues. Trimming pared 5 bases from V and 7 bases from J, leaving 14 bases between. The CDR3 DNA follows: TGTGCCAGCAGCCATCGACAGTATATTGGCTACACCTTC. Translating gives CASSHRQYIGYTF.

This clone has more than one count but fewer than ten. The chain joins TRBV5-6 to TRBJ2-6, with 8 bases fitting TRBD1. CDR1 SGHDT and CDR2 YYEEEE come from the germline V gene. The CDR3 runs 18 residues. The J segment lost 0 bases and the V segment lost 2 bases, leaving 7 bases of the junction unmatched. The CDR3, as DNA: TGTGCCAGCAGCTTAATAGGGACAGGAAGCTCTGGGGCCAACGTCCTGACTTTC. Its protein is CASSLIGTGSSGANVLTF.

The chain links TRBV6-1 to TRBJ2-5; TRBD2 is a possible D gene (5 bases). Trimming pared 3 bases from V and 2 bases from J, leaving 13 bases between. CDR3 length: 15 residues. Germline V gene data show CDR1 as MNHNS and CDR2 as SASEGT. The CDR3 DNA reads TGTGCCAGCAGTGATTTCGGACTTTCTCAAGAGACCCAGTACTTC. This translates into CASSDFGLSQETQYF.

The V gene is TRBV7-9, the J gene TRBJ1-2; a possible D gene is TRBD1 (5 bases). The CDR3 spans 12 residues. Germline V gives CDR1 SEHNR, CDR2 FQNEAQ (reference sequence). The V gene lost 4 bases and the J gene lost 4 bases, with 7 bases spanning the gap. The CDR3 region is CASSSDSYGYTF. The CDR3 coding sequence is TGTGCCAGCAGCTCCGACAGCTATGGCTACACCTTC.

J is TRBJ2-7 and V is TRBV4-2, with 15 bases matching TRBD2. Germline loops: CDR1 LGHNA, CDR2 YNFKEQ. The V segment lost 0 bases and the J segment 5 bases; nucleotides outside the gene matches: 11. CDR3 length: 19 amino acids. The CDR3 region has the DNA TGTGCCAGCAGCCAAGATGGGGTGGGGACTAGCGGGAGGACCCACGAGCAGTACTTC. Encoded protein: CASSQDGVGTSGRTHEQYF.

The rearrangement links TRBV2 to TRBJ1-2, with 11 positions matching TRBD1. With V trimmed by 8 bases and J by 5 bases, 7 bases remained unmatched. In germline, CDR1 is SNHLY, CDR2 FYNNEI. The CDR3 runs 14 residues. CDR3 in amino acids: CASQDRGRKYGYTF. CDR3 nucleotide sequence: TGTGCCAGCCAGGACAGGGGGCGGAAATATGGCTACACCTTC.

J is TRBJ1-1 and V is TRBV6-5; 7 bases align to TRBD1. The CDR3 sequence is 14 residues long. Germline V gene lookup returns CDR1 MNHEY and CDR2 SVGAGI. J was trimmed by 1 base and V by 4 bases; bases with no gene match: 3. The CDR3, as DNA: TGTGCCAGCAGTTTGACAGGGTCGAACACTGAAGCTTTCTTT. Translation gives CASSLTGSNTEAFF.

The rearrangement joins TRBV29-1 to TRBJ2-2; D perhaps matches TRBD1 (5 bases). This CDR3 is 16 amino acids long. Germline loops: CDR1 SQVTM, CDR2 ANQGSEA. The V end was cut by 7 bases, the J end by 1 base, with 19 bases between. The CDR3 nucleotides are TGCAGCGCCACCCAAGGGGTAGCCCTGAACACCGGGGAGCTGTTTTTT. Its translation: CSATQGVALNTGELFF.

The genes are TRBV18 and TRBJ1-1, with 9 bases aligning to TRBD1. Germline V gene data show CDR1 as KGHSH and CDR2 as LQKENI. CDR3 length: 14 amino acids. Losses at the gene ends were 4 bases for V and 3 bases for J; bases not matched to a gene: 3. The CDR3 loop is CASSRYRGHTEAFF. The CDR3 DNA reads as TGTGCCAGCTCACGATACAGGGGGCACACTGAAGCTTTCTTT.

This clone was observed a single time. The V and J genes are TRBV7-8 and TRBJ1-6; TRBD1 might be the D (6 bases). The CDR3 runs 16 residues. The V gene lost 5 bases and the J gene lost 6 bases, with 17 bases spanning the gap. Germline CDR1 is SGHVS and CDR2 is FQNEAQ. CDR3 loop: CASSRRDTPFNSPLHF. The CDR3, as DNA: TGTGCCAGCAGCCGCCGGGACACCCCGTTTAATTCACCCCTCCACTTT.